These 29 T cell receptor beta chains originate from one sample sequenced in a study of blood T cell repertoires in COVID-19. The assay was immunoSEQ multiplex PCR, and TCRdb's table has in-frame clones only and misses some. The data show 90,000 to 150,000 clones, less than 75% seen once. Sequenced material: peripheral blood. The source of these receptors is a human donor with acute or convalescent COVID-19. The donor label of this sample is uncertain.

This clone appeared a few times. The rearrangement links TRBV14 to TRBJ2-5, with D possibly matching TRBD1 (5 bases). The CDR3 extends over 16 amino acids. Germline loops: CDR1 SGHDN, CDR2 FVKESK. The V gene lost 2 bases and the J gene lost 2 bases, with 15 bases spanning the gap. This CDR3 is CASSQQDGHRQETQYF. The CDR3 DNA sequence: TGTGCCAGCAGCCAACAAGACGGACACCGACAAGAGACCCAGTACTTC.

This clone appeared once. V is TRBV21-1 and J is TRBJ1-1; the table's D gene call, TRBD1, was not cross checked with the DNA. TRBV21-1 is shown as a pseudogene. The CDR3 covers 13 residues. CDR3 sequence: CASSARQGAEAFF. CDR3 DNA sequence: TGTGCCAGCAGCGCGAGACAGGGGGCTGAAGCTTTCTTT.

This clone has only a few counts. The chain employs TRBV7-2 and TRBJ2-2; maybe TRBD2 (5 bases). Per germline, CDR1 SGHTA and CDR2 FQGNSA. CDR3 length: 15 residues. Between the trimmed V and J ends, which lost 5 bases and 1 base, there was a span of 11 bases. CDR3 DNA: TGTGCCAGCAGCCCTCGGACTGGGAACACCGGGGAGCTGTTTTTT. Amino acids: CASSPRTGNTGELFF.

The chain is built from TRBV9 and TRBJ2-3; 10 bases fit TRBD2. The CDR3 is 17 residues long. J gave up 0 bases and V 7 bases, and 11 bases lay outside the gene matches. The germline gives CDR1 SGDLS, CDR2 YYNGEE. This chain's CDR3 is CASSYRGLAASTDTQYF. The CDR3, as DNA: TGTGCCAGCTCTTACAGAGGACTAGCGGCTAGCACAGATACGCAGTATTTT.

This chain connects TRBV3-1 (or the pseudogene TRBV3-2) to TRBJ1-6; D uncertain. Germline V gives CDR1 LGHDT, CDR2 YNNKEL (reference sequence). CDR3 size: 12 residues. V was clipped by 3 bases and J by 7 bases, with 4 bases between them. The CDR3 DNA is TGTGCCAGCAGCCACTACAATTCACCCCTCCACTTT. Its translation: CASSHYNSPLHF.

The V call is TRBV6-5, the J call TRBJ2-6, with unresolved D. V lost 2 bases and J 3 bases, leaving 5 bases between the germline ends. The CDR3 is 14 amino acids. Germline CDR1 reads MNHEY; CDR2 reads SVGAGI. CDR3 nucleotides: TGTGCCAGCAGTTACACCAGTGGGGCCAACGTCCTGACTTTC. Translating gives CASSYTSGANVLTF.

The chain has TRBV27 and TRBJ2-2; 7 bases align to TRBD1. Per germline, CDR1 MNHEY and CDR2 SMNVEV (reference sequence). V shed 5 bases, J shed 6 bases, and the junction held 9 bases outside the gene matches. The length of the CDR3 is 15 residues. The CDR3 region is CASSQPTQGAGELFF. The CDR3 nucleotides read TGTGCCAGCAGTCAGCCGACCCAGGGGGCCGGGGAGCTGTTTTTT.

The chain uses TRBV20-1 and TRBJ2-1; weak D call: TRBD1 (5 bases). The ends were cut back, 3 bases at V and 4 bases at J, with 13 bases in the middle. CDR3 length equals 14 residues. Per the germline V gene, CDR1 is DFQATT and CDR2 is SNEGSKA (reference sequence). This CDR3 reads CSASVGARYNEQFF. In DNA form, the CDR3 reads TGCAGTGCTAGTGTAGGGGCTCGTTACAATGAGCAGTTCTTC.

This rearrangement joins TRBV9 to TRBJ1-5, with 7 bases matching TRBD1. The CDR3 loop spans 14 amino acids. The V and J ends lost 3 bases and 1 base, in that order; junction bases with no gene match: 1. The V gene's germline CDR1 is SGDLS and CDR2 YYNGEE. CDR3: CASSAGQSNQPQHF. CDR3 DNA sequence: TGTGCCAGCAGCGCGGGACAGAGCAATCAGCCCCAGCATTTT.

The chain uses TRBV19 and TRBJ2-7; perhaps TRBD1 as D (6 bases). V shed 6 bases and J shed 0 bases, with 15 bases lying between them. The CDR3 covers 15 residues. Germline V gene lookup returns CDR1 LNHDA and CDR2 SQIVND (reference sequence). CDR3 loop: CASRSSSGVSYEQYF. The CDR3 DNA reads TGTGCCAGTAGGAGTTCCTCAGGGGTCTCCTACGAGCAGTACTTC.

The chain employs TRBV5-1 and TRBJ2-4; 9 bases line up with TRBD1. The V gene end was trimmed by 4 bases and the J gene end by 6 bases; junction bases not matched to a gene: 5. CDR1 and CDR2 (germline): SGHRS, YFSETQ. This CDR3 contains 14 residues. The CDR3 DNA follows: TGCGCCAGCAGCCAACAGGGGGCTGGAAACATTCAGTACTTC. Translation: CASSQQGAGNIQYF. Using reference TRBV5-1 and TRBJ2-4 for the parts outside the CDR3, the full variable domain is KAGVTQTPRYLIKTRGQQVTLSCSPISGHRSVSWYQQTPGQGLQFLFEYFSETQRNKGNFPGRFSGRQFSNSRSEMNVSTLELGDSALYLCASSQQGAGNIQYFGAGTRLSVL.

The chain combines TRBV6-5 with TRBJ1-1, with TRBD1 matching over 12 bases. Germline V gene data show CDR1 as MNHEY and CDR2 as SVGAGI. V shed 6 bases and J 11 bases; nucleotides not matched to a gene: 10. The CDR3 is made up of 14 amino acids. As DNA, the CDR3 is TGTGCCAGCAGCGACCGGGACAGGGGGCGCCGGGCTTTCTTT. This sequence encodes CASSDRDRGRRAFF.

The rearrangement links TRBV7-7 to TRBJ2-1; 13 bases are shared with TRBD2. V dropped 5 bases and J dropped 8; count of bases not matched to a gene: 6. The germline V gene encodes CDR1 SSHAT and CDR2 FNYEAQ (reference sequence). This CDR3 has 15 residues. CDR3 sequence reads: CASSIGLAGVDEQFF. CDR3 sequence (DNA): TGTGCCAGCAGCATCGGACTAGCGGGGGTGGATGAGCAGTTCTTC. The full variable domain, with the rest looked up from reference TRBV7-7 and TRBJ2-1, is GAGVSQSPRYKVTKRGQDVTLRCDPISSHATLYWYQQALGQGPEFLTYFNYEAQPDKSGLPSDRFSAERPEGSISTLTIQRTEQRDSAMYRCASSIGLAGVDEQFFGPGTRLTVL.

The J gene is TRBJ1-1, the V gene TRBV28; TRBD1 agrees at 11 bases. The V segment lost 5 bases and the J segment 3 bases; nucleotides outside the gene matches: 5. This CDR3 contains 15 residues. CDR1 is MDHEN and CDR2 is SYDVKM in the germline V gene. The CDR3 protein is CASSGQGAGDTEAFF. As DNA, the CDR3 is TGTGCCAGCAGTGGACAGGGGGCAGGAGACACTGAAGCTTTCTTT.

This clone turned up a few times. J is TRBJ1-3 and V is TRBV18; 8 positions match TRBD1. The CDR3 extends over 16 amino acids. In germline, CDR1 is KGHSH, CDR2 LQKENI. J lost 4 bases, V lost 3 bases, and 8 bases had no gene match. In DNA form, the CDR3 reads TGTGCCAGCTCACCGATGCAGGGGGCGCAGGGAAACACCATATATTTT. Translating it yields CASSPMQGAQGNTIYF.

Note on this clone: The junction shows a germline mismatch at one end, possibly a read error. The rearrangement joins TRBV28 to TRBJ1-2, with 11 bases fitting TRBD1. Germline V gives CDR1 MDHEN, CDR2 SYDVKM. The CDR3 loop spans 13 amino acids. The CDR3 bases are TGTGCCAGCAGTCTCGACGACCGGGACAGGGGGTATTTC. It codes for CASSLDDRDRGYF.

The chain joins TRBV10-2 to TRBJ1-2; 7 nucleotides line up with TRBD1. V was pared by 0 bases and J by 5 bases, with 6 bases of the junction left unmatched. Per germline, CDR1 WSHSY and CDR2 SAAADI. The CDR3 has 15 residues. CDR3 in DNA: TGCGCCAGCAGTGAGTCAGGGGGCGCAGGGTATGGCTACACCTTC. Its translation is CASSESGGAGYGYTF.

The gene calls are TRBV19 and TRBJ1-2; D is uncertain. V was shortened by 8 bases and J by 4 bases, with 17 bases between the two germline ends. Germline V gene lookup returns CDR1 LNHDA and CDR2 SQIVND (reference sequence). The CDR3 is made up of 14 amino acids. The CDR3 DNA reads TGTGCCAGTCAACCCTACCCCGGGGTCTATGGCTACACCTTC. Protein product: CASQPYPGVYGYTF.

V and J are TRBV5-4 and TRBJ2-1; D is unclear. Looked up from germline, CDR1 is SGHNT and CDR2 is YYREEE (reference sequence). Trimming removed 3 bases at V and 6 bases at J, with 4 bases between. This CDR3 region has 11 residues. CDR3 residues: CASSSLNEQFF. The CDR3 DNA reads as TGTGCCAGCAGCTCCCTCAATGAGCAGTTCTTC.

DNA of the CDR3: TGTGCCTGGAGTACCAGTTCAACCTCCTACGAGCAGTACTTC. It specifies CAWSTSSTSYEQYF. The chain couples TRBV30 to TRBJ2-7; no definite D call. This CDR3 has 14 residues. V was cut by 2 bases and J by 0 bases, with 11 bases left in between. The V gene's germline CDR1 is GTSNPN and CDR2 SVGIG (reference sequence).

The J gene is TRBJ2-7, the V gene TRBV24-1, with a possible D match to TRBD1 (6 bases). V dropped 1 base and J dropped 6 bases, with 12 bases sitting between them. CDR1 KGHDR and CDR2 SFDVKD come from the germline V gene. The CDR3 runs 14 residues. The CDR3 bases are TGTGCCACCAGTGATTTAGGCAGGGGTCGCGAGCAGTACGTC. It yields the protein CATSDLGRGREQYV.

This chain's CDR3 is CASSYYSGISGELFF. CDR3 DNA sequence: TGCGCCAGCAGCTATTACTCAGGGATCAGCGGGGAGCTGTTTTTT. The chain carries TRBV5-1 and TRBJ2-2; weak D call: TRBD1 (5 bases). Trimming took off 3 bases at V and 7 bases at J, with 16 bases between the two ends. This CDR3 region has 15 residues. Germline V gives CDR1 SGHRS, CDR2 YFSETQ.

The V and J genes are TRBV28 and TRBJ1-6; no reliable D call. The germline gives CDR1 MDHEN, CDR2 SYDVKM. The CDR3 is 15 amino acids. The V and J ends lost 3 bases and 0 bases respectively, with 6 bases between them. CDR3 loop: CASSLLSSYNSPLHF. The CDR3 bases are TGTGCCAGCAGTTTGCTTAGCTCCTATAATTCACCCCTCCACTTT.

This chain connects TRBV24-1 to TRBJ1-2; maybe TRBD1 (5 bases). The CDR3 extends over 16 amino acids. Deletions cut 4 bases from V and 4 bases from J, with 18 bases between. The germline V gene encodes CDR1 KGHDR and CDR2 SFDVKD. The CDR3 protein is CATSDRRSGGGYGYTF. CDR3 nucleotides: TGTGCCACCAGTGACCGTCGTAGTGGGGGGGGCTATGGCTACACCTTC.

This clone showed up just a few times. The chain couples TRBV10-2 to TRBJ2-5; 11 bases are shared with TRBD2. Trimming cost V 3 bases and J 6 bases; bases outside gene matches: 9. This CDR3 has 16 amino acids. Germline CDR1 and CDR2: WSHSY and SAAADI. The CDR3 DNA follows: TGCGCCAGCAGTGACCTAGCGGGGGGACTGAGTCAGACCCAGTACTTC. Translating it yields CASSDLAGGLSQTQYF.

The rearrangement links TRBV7-8 to TRBJ1-5; unclear D gene. The germline CDR1 and CDR2 sequences are SGHVS and FQNEAQ. This CDR3 has 16 residues. Deletions cut 0 bases from V and 6 bases from J, with 15 bases between. CDR3 amino acids: CASSLAGSSPGQPQHF. CDR3 DNA: TGTGCCAGCAGCTTAGCGGGTAGCTCTCCCGGTCAGCCCCAGCATTTT.

This rearrangement joins TRBV4-1 to TRBJ2-1; 11 nucleotides line up with TRBD1. The CDR3 contains 15 residues. V lost 7 bases, J lost 5 bases, and 7 bases stayed unmatched. Germline V gene lookup returns CDR1 MGHRA and CDR2 YSYEKL. For the CDR3, the DNA is TGCGCCAGCACTGCGGAGGGACAGGGGGACAATGAGCAGTTCTTC. As protein: CASTAEGQGDNEQFF.

The chain recombines TRBV7-2 with TRBJ2-1; the D is unclear. The germline V gene encodes CDR1 SGHTA and CDR2 FQGNSA. The CDR3 spans 15 residues. The V gene lost 3 bases and the J gene lost 6 bases, with 15 bases spanning the gap. The CDR3 DNA is TGTGCCAGCAGCTTCAGGCAGTCCTTGGGCAATGAGCAGTTCTTC. This encodes CASSFRQSLGNEQFF. Full variable domain (rest looked up from reference TRBV7-2 and TRBJ2-1): GAGVSQSPSNKVTEKGKDVELRCDPISGHTALYWYRQSLGQGLEFLIYFQGNSAPDKSGLPSDRFSAERTGGSVSTLTIQRTQQEDSAVYLCASSFRQSLGNEQFFGPGTRLTVL.

This clone appeared many times. V is TRBV24-1 and J is TRBJ1-4, with 9 bases aligning to TRBD1. Unmatched junction bases numbered 9, after V lost 4 bases and J lost 10 bases. Germline V gives CDR1 KGHDR, CDR2 SFDVKD. This CDR3 is built from 15 residues. CDR3 sequence (DNA): TGTGCCACCAGTGAACTACAGGGGGCGCGGGGAAAACTGTTTTTT. Translated, it gives CATSELQGARGKLFF.